This is a list of T cell receptor beta chains from one sample in a study of Ad26.COV2.S vaccination and SARS-CoV-2 variants. Produced via immunoSEQ multiplex PCR; TCRdb's table is partial and in-frame only. The repertoire holds around 300,000 clones, about 85% seen once, with around 6.1% in the top ten. The specimen comprised peripheral blood, sampled in a trial of Ad26.COV2.S vaccine versus placebo. These receptors all come from a person aged 18-60 years who received the Ad26.COV2.S COVID-19 vaccine or a placebo. Each CDR3 is given with its conserved first and last residue. A D gene is named only where the DNA matches it firmly. Not every row has a clone size; where given, it reads once, few, many or a size class.

D gene	V gene	clone size	J gene	CDR3 DNA	CDR3 protein
NA	TRBV19	few	TRBJ1-1	TGTGCCAGTAGTAAGTCTCTGGTAACTGAAGCTTTCTTT	CASSKSLVTEAFF
NA	TRBV5-5	NA	TRBJ1-6	TGTGCCAGCAGCTCAGGACCTAATTCACCCCTCCACTTT	CASSSGPNSPLHF
NA	TRBV5-5	NA	TRBJ2-7	TGTGCCAGCAGCTTTTCGTTTGTTGGCTCCTACGAGCAGTACTTC	CASSFSFVGSYEQYF
TRBD2	TRBV9	NA	TRBJ2-3	TGTGCCAGCAGCGCAACGACTAGCGGGGGCACAGATACGCAGTATTTT	CASSATTSGGTDTQYF
TRBD1	TRBV30	NA	TRBJ1-2	TGTGCCTGGAGGTTTGACAGGGCCCTGTATGGCTACACCTTC	CAWRFDRALYGYTF
TRBD2	TRBV6-2/TRBV6-3	NA	TRBJ2-5	TGTGCCAGCAGTTTTCGGCTAGCGGGAGCGGAGACCCAGTACTTC	CASSFRLAGAETQYF
NA	TRBV6-4	NA	TRBJ2-2	TGTGCCAGCGGAAGTGGTTTGGGCACCGGGGAGCTGTTTTTT	CASGSGLGTGELFF
NA	TRBV4-3	NA	TRBJ2-1	TGCGCCAGCAGCCAAGAGTTGGGGCAGGGCTCCGATGAGCAGTTCTTC	CASSQELGQGSDEQFF
TRBD1	TRBV5-1	NA	TRBJ2-3	TGCGCCAGCAGCTGGGGGACAGGGGAAACAGATACGCAGTATTTT	CASSWGTGETDTQYF
NA	TRBV30	once	TRBJ2-2	TGTGCCTGGAGAGGGGATCCGGGGGCTAGAGGCGGGGAGCTGTTTTTT	CAWRGDPGARGGELFF
NA	TRBV7-3	NA	TRBJ1-1	TGTGCCAGCAGCTTAACAGGTCCGACATCTGAAGCTTTCTTT	CASSLTGPTSEAFF
TRBD2	TRBV6-6	NA	TRBJ2-3	TGTGCCAGCAAGACTAGCGGGGGTCACACAGATACGCAGTATTTT	CASKTSGGHTDTQYF
NA	TRBV4-2	NA	TRBJ2-1	TGTGCCAGCAGCCAAGTCGAAGAGCAGTTCTTC	CASSQVEEQFF
NA	TRBV6-5	once	TRBJ2-5	TGTGCCAGCAGTTACACCCCTCAGGCCCACCAAGAGACCCAGTACTTC	CASSYTPQAHQETQYF
TRBD1	TRBV7-8	few	TRBJ1-2	TGTGCCACCACCCGGACAGGGGTTTTTGGCTACACCTTC	CATTRTGVFGYTF
NA	TRBV5-1	NA	TRBJ2-6	TGCGCCAGCAGCTTGCAGACGTCTGGGGCCAACGTCCTGACTTTC	CASSLQTSGANVLTF
TRBD1	TRBV19	NA	TRBJ1-2	TGTGCCAGTAGTCAAACAGGGGTGGCGGACTATGGCTACACCTTC	CASSQTGVADYGYTF
TRBD1	TRBV12-5	NA	TRBJ1-1	TGTGCTAGTGGTTTGGGGACAGGGCTCATGGCTTTCTTT	CASGLGTGLMAFF
NA	TRBV18	NA	TRBJ2-5	TGTGCCAGCTCACAATTATCGGGAGAGACCCAGTACTTC	CASSQLSGETQYF
NA	TRBV7-3	NA	TRBJ2-1	TGTGCCAGCAGCGTTATCAGGGCCGGTGAGCAGTTCTTC	CASSVIRAGEQFF
TRBD1	TRBV5-6	NA	TRBJ1-1	TGTGCCAGCAGCTGGGGGACAGGGGGCGAAGCTTTCTTT	CASSWGTGGEAFF
TRBD2	TRBV20-1	NA	TRBJ2-5	TGCAGTGCTAGTGAGCCGACTAGCGGACAAGAGACCCAGTACTTC	CSASEPTSGQETQYF
NA	TRBV4-3	NA	TRBJ2-7	TGCGCCAGCAGCCAAGGGGTAACAGGTAACGGTTACGAGCAGTACTTC	CASSQGVTGNGYEQYF
NA	TRBV5-1	NA	TRBJ2-3	TGCGCCAGCAGCAGACAGACTAGCACAGATACGCAGTATTTT	CASSRQTSTDTQYF
NA	TRBV4-2	NA	TRBJ1-1	TGTGCCAGCAGCCAATTGGGGGCTAATACTGAAGCTTTCTTT	CASSQLGANTEAFF
NA	TRBV7-9	once	TRBJ1-4	TGTGCCAGCAGCTTGGGAGACAGAGCTAATGAAAAACTGTTTTTT	CASSLGDRANEKLFF
NA	TRBV9	NA	TRBJ2-1	TGTGCCAGCAGCCGGGGACGGGGTGAGCAGTTCTTC	CASSRGRGEQFF
NA	TRBV30	NA	TRBJ2-1	TGTGCCTGGAGTTTCCTCACCAATGAGCAGTTCTTC	CAWSFLTNEQFF
TRBD2	TRBV15	NA	TRBJ2-1	TGTGCCACCAGCTCAGCGGGACTGAAGGATGAGCAGTTCTTC	CATSSAGLKDEQFF
TRBD1	TRBV27	NA	TRBJ1-4	TGTGCCAGCAGTAGGACCCGACAGGGGGCAACTAATGAAAAACTGTTTTTT	CASSRTRQGATNEKLFF
NA	TRBV6-5	NA	TRBJ1-1	TGTGCCAGCAGTTACTCGACGAAGAACACTGAAGCTTTCTTT	CASSYSTKNTEAFF
TRBD1	TRBV18	NA	TRBJ2-7	TGTGCCAGCTCACTAGGGGACAGCTACGAGCAGTACTTC	CASSLGDSYEQYF
TRBD1	TRBV19	NA	TRBJ2-5	TGTGCCAGTAAAGGGGGCCAGTATCTAGAGACCCAGTACTTC	CASKGGQYLETQYF
TRBD1	TRBV6-2/TRBV6-3	NA	TRBJ1-6	TGTGCCAGCAGTTACGTGGGTCCGGGACAGGGGTCTTCACCCCTCCACTTT	CASSYVGPGQGSSPLHF
TRBD1	TRBV7-3	NA	TRBJ1-1	TGTGCCAGCAGCTTAGCAGGGGGAGGAAGAAACACTGAAGCTTTCTTT	CASSLAGGGRNTEAFF
TRBD1	TRBV30	NA	TRBJ2-3	TGTGCCTGGACCTACCCGGGACAGACTAGCACAGATACGCAGTATTTT	CAWTYPGQTSTDTQYF
NA	TRBV27	NA	TRBJ1-3	TGTGCCAGCAGCTCCGGGATATCTGGAAACACCATATATTTT	CASSSGISGNTIYF
TRBD2	TRBV3-1/TRBV3-2	NA	TRBJ2-1	TGTGCCAGCAGCACTGAGCCAAGACGGACTAGCGGGGCTGAAACCTACAATGAGCAGTTCTTC	CASSTEPRRTSGAETYNEQFF
NA	TRBV7-6	NA	TRBJ2-7	TGTGCCAGCAGCTTAGTTGAAATGGCGGCAAACAGCTACGAGCAGTACTTC	CASSLVEMAANSYEQYF
NA	TRBV30	NA	TRBJ2-3	TGTGCCTGGAGGGTTAGCATGGCGGGGAGGTTTCTTGATACGCAGTATTTT	CAWRVSMAGRFLDTQYF
NA	TRBV7-8	NA	TRBJ1-1	TGTGCCAGCAGCTTAGGTGCAAGACGCACTGAAGCTTTCTTT	CASSLGARRTEAFF
TRBD1	TRBV9	NA	TRBJ1-1	TGTGCCAGCAGCTCAAGGACAGGTTCGGAGGCTTTCTTT	CASSSRTGSEAFF
TRBD2	TRBV9	NA	TRBJ2-1	TGTGCCAGCAGCGTAGTTGGGGGGGCCTACAATGAGCAGTTCTTC	CASSVVGGAYNEQFF
NA	TRBV27	NA	TRBJ1-6	TGTGCCAGCAGTTTAGACGGTGGGAGGGGCTACTCGGATAATTCACCCCTCCACTTT	CASSLDGGRGYSDNSPLHF
TRBD1	TRBV15	NA	TRBJ1-2	TGTGCCACGAGACAGGGAAGTTTACGCAACTATGGCTACACCTTC	CATRQGSLRNYGYTF
TRBD1	TRBV4-1	NA	TRBJ2-6	TGCGCCAGCAGCCAAGAGGGTCTTGGGACAGGGGGCTTTGGGGCCAACGTCCTGACTTTC	CASSQEGLGTGGFGANVLTF
NA	TRBV12-3/TRBV12-4	NA	TRBJ2-7	TGTGCCAGCAGTTTAGGGGATCCAGGCGAGCAGTACTTC	CASSLGDPGEQYF
NA	TRBV4-3	NA	TRBJ1-6	TGCGCCAGCAGCCAAGCCTCCGGCGTCCTTGGTCCCCTCCACTTT	CASSQASGVLGPLHF
NA	TRBV18	NA	TRBJ1-4	TGTGCCAGCTCACCCCAGGGTGCAACTAATGAAAAACTGTTTTTT	CASSPQGATNEKLFF
NA	TRBV19	NA	TRBJ1-5	TGTGCCAGTAGTAACGCTCAAGGGGGATGGAGCAATCAGCCCCAGCATTTT	CASSNAQGGWSNQPQHF
NA	TRBV3-1/TRBV3-2	NA	TRBJ1-1	TGTGCCAGCAGCCAAGGGAGGAGTCCGAACACTGAAGCTTTCTTT	CASSQGRSPNTEAFF
TRBD1	TRBV12-5	NA	TRBJ1-1	TGTGCTAGTGGTAGGAATACAGGGGTGAGCACTGAAGCTTTCTTT	CASGRNTGVSTEAFF
NA	TRBV5-5	once	TRBJ1-3	TGTGCCAGCAGCTCCCAAATAGTTGGCTCTGGAAACACCATATATTTT	CASSSQIVGSGNTIYF
NA	TRBV7-2	once	TRBJ2-5	TGTGCCAGCAGCCTACCTCAGGGTAGGGAGACCCAGTACTTC	CASSLPQGRETQYF
NA	TRBV5-6	once	TRBJ1-2	TGTGCCAGCAGCCGCATAGATCGGGCCAACTATGGCTACACCTTC	CASSRIDRANYGYTF
NA	TRBV25-1	NA	TRBJ1-2	TGTGCCAGCAGTGTCGGGCAGGGAACTTATGGCTACACCTTC	CASSVGQGTYGYTF
TRBD2	TRBV27	NA	TRBJ2-1	TGTGCCAGCAGTTTTATGGGGACGGGAGGGCTTGAGTTCTTC	CASSFMGTGGLEFF
NA	TRBV19	NA	TRBJ1-1	TGTGCCAGTAGTATGAGGGCGGGGGACACTGAAGCTTTCTTT	CASSMRAGDTEAFF
NA	TRBV20-1	NA	TRBJ2-3	TGCAGTGCTAGTCAAGGGGGGCTAGCGATAGGCACAGATACGCAGTATTTT	CSASQGGLAIGTDTQYF
NA	TRBV25-1	NA	TRBJ2-1	TGTGCCAGCAGTGATTATAGCAATGAGCAGTTCTTC	CASSDYSNEQFF